This TCR beta chain was captured in a study of blood T cell repertoires in COVID-19. The junction had 12 bases not matched to a gene; V was cut back by 5 bases and J by 4 bases. Germline lookup yields CDR1 SGHTA and CDR2 FQGTGA. The CDR3 covers 17 residues. Using immunoSEQ multiplex PCR, the repertoire was profiled, and TCRdb retains in-frame clones only, with some absent. This sample has hundreds of thousands of clones, with roughly 90% found just once. Sequencing was done on a sample of peripheral blood. This clonotype originated in a woman in her thirties with COVID-19, enrolled during active disease. This sequence joins TRBV7-3 and TRBJ2-3, with 10 bases that match TRBD1. CDR3 DNA sequence: TGTGCCAGCAGCGCCCTACCCGGGACAGGGGTTCCAGATACGCAGTATTTT. Amino acid sequence: CASSALPGTGVPDTQYF. The entire variable domain, with the rest obtained from reference TRBV7-3 and TRBJ2-3, is as follows: GAGVSQTPSNKVTEKGKYVELRCDPISGHTALYWYRQSLGQGPEFLIYFQGTGAADDSGLPNDRFFAVRPEGSVSTLKIQRTERGDSAVYLCASSALPGTGVPDTQYFGPGTRLTVL.